This entry lists 27 T cell receptor beta chains sequenced from one sample in a study of shared T cell receptors in the human thymus. Using immunoSEQ multiplex PCR, the repertoire was profiled, and TCRdb retains in-frame clones only, with some absent. Of 500,000 to 850,000 clones listed, over 75% are singletons. The same data also contributed to another study, on human thymus T cells.

Material: thymocytes. These receptors were obtained from a boy in the first two years of life with a congenital heart defect.

The chain couples TRBV7-8 to TRBJ2-3; 15 positions match TRBD2. Germline V gene lookup returns CDR1 SGHVS and CDR2 FQNEAQ. The ends lost 5 bases at V and 9 bases at J; junction bases unmatched: 18. The CDR3 covers 19 residues. Written as DNA, the CDR3 is TGTGCCAGCAGCCCTATTAGACCGGGACTAGCGGGGGGTCTAGTGACGCAGTATTTT. Translating gives CASSPIRPGLAGGLVTQYF.

The CDR3 sequence is CASSQSNRGGLNTGELFF. Here the CDR3 DNA reads TGCGCCAGCAGCCAGAGTAACAGGGGTGGTCTGAACACCGGGGAGCTGTTTTTT. V usage is TRBV4-1 and J usage is TRBJ2-2, with 7 bases that match TRBD1. The germline V gene has CDR1 MGHRA and CDR2 YSYEKL. The CDR3 totals 18 residues. With 3 bases clipped from V and 1 base from J, the junction kept 11 bases outside the gene matches.

This chain uses TRBV19 with TRBJ2-7; D is perhaps TRBD1 (6 bases). Trimming shortened V by 3 bases and J by 6 bases, and 15 bases separated the two germline ends. Germline V gives CDR1 LNHDA, CDR2 SQIVND (reference sequence). The length of the CDR3 is 14 residues. The DNA for the CDR3 is TGTGCCAGTAGTATCAGCCTCAGGGGTTTCGAGCAGTACTTC. Translated: CASSISLRGFEQYF.

V and J are TRBV29-1 and TRBJ2-2; TRBD2 is a possible D gene (5 bases). The CDR3 extends over 16 amino acids. Germline V gene sequence: CDR1 SQVTM, CDR2 ANQGSEA. V was clipped by 5 bases and J by 1 base, with 17 bases between them. CDR3: CSVCRTDPKNTGELFF. The CDR3, as DNA: TGCAGCGTTTGCCGGACTGATCCCAAGAACACCGGGGAGCTGTTTTTT.

The rearrangement uses TRBV6-6 and TRBJ1-2; D perhaps matches TRBD1 (5 bases). Germline-derived CDR1 and CDR2 are MNHNY and SVGAGI (reference sequence). V was trimmed by 3 bases and J by 8 bases, leaving 13 bases between them. This CDR3 region has 13 residues. Here the CDR3 DNA reads TGTGCCAGCAGTTATGCCAGGGAGGGAGGCTACACCTTC. Its translation: CASSYAREGGYTF.

The gene calls are TRBV11-3 and TRBJ2-2, with D possibly being TRBD2 (5 bases). The V gene's germline CDR1 is SGHNT and CDR2 YENEEA. Trimming cost V 4 bases and J 4 bases, with 10 bases left between them. The CDR3 totals 14 residues. CDR3 loop: CASSSGVGTGELFF. DNA of the CDR3: TGTGCCAGCAGCTCCGGGGTTGGCACCGGGGAGCTGTTTTTT. Full variable domain (rest looked up from reference TRBV11-3 and TRBJ2-2): EAGVVQSPRYKIIEKKQPVAFWCNPISGHNTLYWYLQNLGQGPELLIRYENEEAVDDSQLPKDRFSAERLKGVDSTLKIQPAELGDSAVYLCASSSGVGTGELFFGEGSRLTVL.

The V call is TRBV6-1, the J call TRBJ2-7; a possible D gene is TRBD1 (6 bases). The V and J ends lost 6 bases and 5 bases respectively, with 17 bases between them. This CDR3 spans 14 amino acids. The germline V gene encodes CDR1 MNHNS and CDR2 SASEGT. The CDR3 loop reads CASSARQVTHEQYF. Here the CDR3 DNA reads TGTGCCAGCAGCGCCAGACAGGTTACCCACGAGCAGTACTTC.

DNA for the CDR3: TGTGCCAGCAGTGAGTCGGGGGTAGTATACGAGCAGTACTTC. Translated, it gives CASSESGVVYEQYF. This chain joins TRBV6-1 and TRBJ2-7; D might be TRBD2 (6 bases). Trimming pared 3 bases from V and 4 bases from J, leaving 13 bases between. The CDR3 totals 14 residues. CDR1 and CDR2 from the germline V gene are MNHNS and SASEGT.

There are a few counts of this clone. Other DNA sequences in the sample encode the same CDR3. CDR3 residues: CSASRTEAFF. The DNA of the CDR3 is TGCAGTGCTAGTCGCACTGAAGCTTTCTTT. The chain employs TRBV20-1 and TRBJ1-1, with D unresolved. The CDR3 spans 10 residues. Germline values: CDR1 DFQATT, CDR2 SNEGSKA (reference sequence). Trimming took off 3 bases at V and 4 bases at J, with 3 bases between the two ends.

The chain recombines TRBV7-9 with TRBJ1-1; D is undetermined. This CDR3 has 17 residues. The germline gives CDR1 SEHNR, CDR2 FQNEAQ (reference sequence). Trimming shortened V by 5 bases and J by 0 bases, and 19 bases separated the two germline ends. In DNA form, the CDR3 reads TGTGCCAGCAGCCCGACCCAGGCCACCAACTTGAACACTGAAGCTTTCTTT. Translated: CASSPTQATNLNTEAFF.

The V gene is TRBV6-6, the J gene TRBJ2-3; D is perhaps TRBD1 (5 bases). This CDR3 comprises 14 residues. From germline, CDR1 is MNHNY and CDR2 SVGAGI (reference sequence). Trimming removed 5 bases at V and 0 bases at J, with 9 bases between. CDR3: CASSTYRSTDTQYF. The CDR3 DNA reads as TGTGCCAGCAGTACCTACAGGAGCACAGATACGCAGTATTTT.

CDR3 nucleotides: TGTGCCAGCAGCGTCGTGGGGAGGGTTCGGAAGGGCTACACCTTC. Translation gives CASSVVGRVRKGYTF. The chain has TRBV7-8 and TRBJ1-2; unclear D gene. CDR3 size: 15 residues. The germline CDR1 and CDR2 sequences are SGHVS and FQNEAQ. Trimming took 5 bases from V and 8 from J, leaving 21 bases between them.

Notes on this clone: One end of the junction does not line up with germline, which may come from a read error. The chain combines TRBV19 with TRBJ2-3; 13 bases fit TRBD2. Germline V gives CDR1 LNHDA, CDR2 SQIVND (reference sequence). The length of the CDR3 is 11 residues. The CDR3 DNA is TGTGCCAGCCGACTAGCGGGGGGCCCACATTTT. Its translation: CASRLAGGPHF.

DNA for the CDR3: TGTGCCAGCAGCTATGGACAGGTTTTTAAGTTTGGGACCCAGTACTTC. It is translated as CASSYGQVFKFGTQYF. The chain employs TRBV7-9 and TRBJ2-5; TRBD1 aligns across 7 bases. This CDR3 has 16 residues. With V trimmed by 4 bases and J by 7 bases, 15 bases remained unmatched. Germline CDR1 and CDR2: SEHNR and FQNEAQ (reference sequence).

The chain couples TRBV4-1 to TRBJ2-5, with D perhaps matching TRBD1 (6 bases). CDR1 and CDR2 from the germline V gene are MGHRA and YSYEKL. V lost 1 base and J lost 1, with 19 bases in between. This CDR3 spans 18 amino acids. The CDR3 coding sequence is TGCGCCAGCAGCCAAGGGCCTCTCAAAGGACAGCTCCAAGAGACCCAGTACTTC. Protein sequence: CASSQGPLKGQLQETQYF.

The V and J genes are TRBV28 and TRBJ2-7, with D tentatively TRBD1 (6 bases). Trimming removed 4 bases at V and 3 bases at J, with 19 bases between. The CDR3 extends over 16 amino acids. The germline CDR1 and CDR2 sequences are MDHEN and SYDVKM. CDR3 nucleotides: TGTGCCAGCAGTTGTCAGAGGGGGTCGGTCGTCTACGAGCAGTACTTC. Translated: CASSCQRGSVVYEQYF.

The chain employs TRBV5-6 and TRBJ1-1; 7 nucleotides match TRBD1. Germline CDR1 SGHDT, CDR2 YYEEEE. The length of the CDR3 is 16 residues. V shed 3 bases, J shed 0 bases, and the junction held 8 bases outside the gene matches. CDR3 protein: CASSSWTGVMNTEAFF. The CDR3 DNA is TGTGCCAGCAGCTCGTGGACAGGAGTTATGAACACTGAAGCTTTCTTT.

The J gene is TRBJ1-2, the V gene TRBV5-4; 9 bases agree with TRBD1. CDR3 length: 19 amino acids. Germline V lookup: CDR1 SGHNT, CDR2 YYREEE (reference sequence). J was trimmed by 4 bases and V by 4 bases; bases with no gene match: 20. CDR3 residues: CASSRQTIYRGLRAYGYTF. Written as DNA, the CDR3 is TGTGCCAGCAGCCGACAGACAATTTACAGGGGGCTGAGGGCCTATGGCTACACCTTC.

The chain carries TRBV27 and TRBJ1-1, with no clear D. This CDR3 region has 15 residues. With 6 bases removed from V and 0 bases from J, the gap between germline ends came to 14 bases. CDR1 and CDR2 (germline): MNHEY, SMNVEV (reference sequence). The CDR3 DNA reads TGTGCCAGCAGGGCCTCTTCCGGGTTGAACACTGAAGCTTTCTTT. This translates into CASRASSGLNTEAFF.

The sample holds one count of this clone. The chain couples TRBV5-1 to TRBJ2-3; 7 positions match TRBD2. The ends lost 4 bases at V and 0 bases at J; junction bases unmatched: 8. The germline V gene encodes CDR1 SGHRS and CDR2 YFSETQ. The CDR3 extends over 16 amino acids. This chain's CDR3 is CASSRGAGASTDTQYF. The CDR3 DNA follows: TGCGCCAGCAGCCGCGGGGCGGGAGCCAGCACAGATACGCAGTATTTT.

The V call is TRBV5-1, the J call TRBJ2-7; D gene unclear. Germline CDR1 SGHRS, CDR2 YFSETQ. The V end was cut by 0 bases, the J end by 0 bases, with 13 bases between. CDR3 length: 16 residues. Here the CDR3 DNA reads TGCGCCAGCAGCTTGGCTCCAGGCCTCAGCTCCTACGAGCAGTACTTC. It translates to CASSLAPGLSSYEQYF.

V and J are TRBV4-3 and TRBJ2-5, with D unclear. The V gene lost 1 base and the J gene lost 5 bases, with 8 bases spanning the gap. The CDR3 totals 13 residues. Germline CDR1 is LGHNA and CDR2 is YSLEER. Here the CDR3 reads CASSQGHLETQYF. In DNA form, the CDR3 reads TGCGCCAGCAGCCAAGGACATTTGGAGACCCAGTACTTC.

The chain employs TRBV5-1 and TRBJ2-3, with 10 bases identical to TRBD1. The ends lost 2 bases at V and 6 bases at J; junction bases unmatched: 3. Germline V gene data show CDR1 as SGHRS and CDR2 as YFSETQ. The CDR3 sequence is 14 residues long. CDR3 loop: CASSFGQGVDTQYF. CDR3 coding DNA: TGCGCCAGCAGCTTTGGACAGGGGGTGGATACGCAGTATTTT.

This rearrangement joins TRBV28 to TRBJ2-5; 7 bases agree with TRBD2. Per the germline V gene, CDR1 is MDHEN and CDR2 is SYDVKM. This CDR3 comprises 14 residues. V shed 6 bases and J 4 bases; nucleotides not matched to a gene: 8. The CDR3 reads CASSPGRDPETQYF. CDR3 nucleotide sequence: TGTGCCAGCAGCCCTGGGAGGGACCCAGAGACCCAGTACTTC.

The CDR3 DNA is TGTGCCAGCAGAGATGGACCCGGGGGTTATGGCTACACCTTC. Translation gives CASRDGPGGYGYTF. The chain combines TRBV2 with TRBJ1-2; tentatively, D is TRBD1 (5 bases). CDR1 is SNHLY, CDR2 FYNNEI, per germline. The CDR3 has 14 amino acids. V was trimmed by 6 bases and J by 5 bases, leaving 16 bases between them.

The chain is built from TRBV11-3 and TRBJ1-5, with a tentative D call TRBD1 (6 bases). The germline V gene encodes CDR1 SGHNT and CDR2 YENEEA. This CDR3 has 16 amino acids. V gave up 5 bases and J gave up 6 bases, with 20 bases separating them. The CDR3 region has the DNA TGTGCCAGCAGCCCCGATACAGGGTTGGGTTGTCAGCCCCAGCATTTT. Protein product: CASSPDTGLGCQPQHF.

This CDR3 is CASSSNRVTDTQYF. Written as DNA, the CDR3 is TGTGCCAGCAGTTCAAACAGGGTTACAGATACGCAGTATTTT. V and J are TRBV28 and TRBJ2-3; a weak D match, TRBD1 (6 bases). Germline assignment: CDR1 MDHEN and CDR2 SYDVKM. Trimming took 4 bases from V and 3 from J, leaving 11 bases between them. There are 14 residues in the CDR3.